This is a list of T cell receptor beta chains from one sample in a study of shared clonotypes between healthy human individuals. TCRdb's table, derived via immunoSEQ multiplex PCR, lists solely in-frame clones and lacks some. The sample has nearly 600,000 clones, around 95% seen once. The sample taken for sequencing was naive CD8+ T cells sorted from blood. Receptors originate from a woman in her twenties or thirties in good health. CDR3s include the opening cysteine and the closing phenylalanine or tryptophan. D genes are given only for firm matches. Where a row states a size, it is once, few, many or the class of an expanded clone; other rows omit it.

abundance	d_gene	len	j_gene	v_gene	CDR3nt	CDR3aa
-	-	13	TRBJ2-1	TRBV7-2	TGTGCCAGCAGCTCCTTTAAGGGAAATGAGCAGTTCTTC	CASSSFKGNEQFF
-	TRBD1	16	TRBJ2-7	TRBV19	TGTGCCAGTAGTATAGGGACAGGGGCTTCCCCCTACGAGCAGTACTTC	CASSIGTGASPYEQYF
-	-	13	TRBJ2-7	TRBV19	TGTGCCAGTAGTCAAGACCAAGACGACGAGCAGTACTTC	CASSQDQDDEQYF
-	-	16	TRBJ1-1	TRBV27	TGTGCCAGCAGTTTAAGGGATAAGGGACCGAGCACTGAAGCTTTCTTT	CASSLRDKGPSTEAFF
-	-	13	TRBJ1-2	TRBV2	TGTGCCGACTCGGAATCTCTAATCTATGGCTACACCTTC	CADSESLIYGYTF
-	-	17	TRBJ2-3	TRBV19	TGTGCCAGTAGTATCTTTCTGGACGCCAAAAGCACAGATACGCAGTATTTT	CASSIFLDAKSTDTQYF
-	-	16	TRBJ1-2	TRBV28	TGTGCCAGCAGTCCCACACCAGATCCGCCCTATTGGGGCTACACCTTC	CASSPTPDPPYWGYTF
-	-	16	TRBJ2-6	TRBV7-7	TGTGCCAGCAGCTTAGGGGGGGGCCCTGGGGCCAACGTCCTGACTTTC	CASSLGGGPGANVLTF
-	TRBD1	15	TRBJ1-4	TRBV9	TGTGCCAGCAGCGTAGGAGGGACAGGGTATGAAAAACTGTTTTTT	CASSVGGTGYEKLFF
-	-	14	TRBJ2-1	TRBV27	TGTGCCAGCAGTTTTTTGGCCCAAGGAGTTGAGCAGTTCTTC	CASSFLAQGVEQFF
few	-	16	TRBJ1-1	TRBV27	TGTGCCAGCAGTCCAAGAATCGGGGGGAAGTACACTGAAGCTTTCTTT	CASSPRIGGKYTEAFF
-	-	15	TRBJ2-1	TRBV27	TGTGCCAGCAGCGCCGAGCTAGCGTACTACAATGAGCAGTTCTTC	CASSAELAYYNEQFF
-	TRBD2	14	TRBJ2-7	TRBV5-6	TGTGCCAGCAGCTTGGGACTAGCGCGCTACGAGCAGTACTTC	CASSLGLARYEQYF
-	-	15	TRBJ2-3	TRBV7-9	TGTGCCAGCAGCTTAGACTTAGGGAGCACAGATACGCAGTATTTT	CASSLDLGSTDTQYF
once	-	13	TRBJ2-7	TRBV29-1	TGCAGCGTGAATGAAAGGGGTTCCTACGAGCAGTACTTC	CSVNERGSYEQYF
-	-	12	TRBJ1-1	TRBV27	TGTGCCAGCGGCACAGGGAACACTGAAGCTTTCTTT	CASGTGNTEAFF
-	TRBD2	17	TRBJ2-7	TRBV23-1	TGCGCCAGCAGTCAATCTACGACTAGCCCGTTCCCCTGCGAGCAGTACTTC	CASSQSTTSPFPCEQYF
once	-	15	TRBJ1-4	TRBV13	TGTGCCAGCAGCTTAGGCCGAGCCCCTAATGAAAAACTGTTTTTT	CASSLGRAPNEKLFF
-	TRBD2	15	TRBJ2-7	TRBV19	TGTGCCAGTACCCCGGGTCCGGGAGGTTTCTACGAGCAGTACTTC	CASTPGPGGFYEQYF
once	TRBD1	15	TRBJ1-2	TRBV27	TGTGCCAGCAGTTCCCGTCCCGGGACAGGGAACGGCTACACCTTC	CASSSRPGTGNGYTF
-	TRBD1	14	TRBJ1-3	TRBV7-2	TGTGCCAGCAGCTCCACAGGGGTGGGAAACACCATATATTTT	CASSSTGVGNTIYF
-	-	11	TRBJ2-7	TRBV20-1	TGCAGTGCCCATGACAGCTACGAGCAGTACTTC	CSAHDSYEQYF
-	-	13	TRBJ1-1	TRBV27	TGTGCCAGCAGTTTATCTACAGGAGGTGAAGCTTTCTTT	CASSLSTGGEAFF
-	TRBD2	14	TRBJ2-7	TRBV19	TGTGCCAGTAGTTTTAGCGGGACATCATACGAGCAGTACTTC	CASSFSGTSYEQYF
-	-	12	TRBJ2-7	TRBV27	TGTGCCAGCGGTTTTGGGTCCTACGAGCAGTACTTC	CASGFGSYEQYF
once	-	11	TRBJ1-1	TRBV27	TGTGCCAGCAGTTGGGGTACTGAAGCTTTCTTT	CASSWGTEAFF
-	TRBD2	13	TRBJ2-7	TRBV5-4	TGTGCCAGCAGCGGGGGACTAACCTACGAGCAGTACTTC	CASSGGLTYEQYF
-	-	14	TRBJ2-7	TRBV28	TGTGCCAGCAGTTTGGTGGGGCTAGCCGACGAGCAGTACTTC	CASSLVGLADEQYF
-	TRBD1	15	TRBJ2-5	TRBV11-2	TGTGCCAGCAGCTTAGTTGGGACAGGACAAGAGACCCAGTACTTC	CASSLVGTGQETQYF